Below are 25 T cell receptor beta chains sequenced from a single sample in a study of tumor-infiltrating lymphocytes in primary liver carcinoma. Starting material for RNA and DNA co-extraction consisted of 20-30 mg of unsorted bulk tissue. Reverse transcription of about 500 ng total RNA with a constant-region primer produced TCR beta cDNA. Slightly modified ARM-PCR with three nested multiplex PCR rounds yielded TCR beta libraries. PCR rounds one and two used TRBV1-TRBV30 forward primers with a C-beta reverse primer for roughly 9 cycles each. TCRdb reanalysed the multiplex PCR reads using MiXCR and keeps one entry per CDR3 protein. The profile shows 75,000 to 80,000 distinct CDR3 sequences, roughly 72% of them singletons. Sequences were obtained from tumor-adjacent normal liver tissue. The source of these receptors is a man aged 40-55 years with primary liver carcinoma and hepatitis B virus infection.

A remark on this clonotype: Here the CDR3 omits its conserved ending phenylalanine or tryptophan, so a read error is the likely source. The rearrangement joins TRBV10-3 to TRBJ2-7; D ambiguous. Germline CDR1 and CDR2: ENHRY and SYGVKD. The CDR3 has 12 residues. V was pared by 3 bases and J by 10 bases, with 13 bases between. For the CDR3, the DNA is TGTGCCATCAGTGAAGCCAGGCAAGAACAGTACTCC. Protein sequence: CAISEARQEQYS.

To note about this clonotype: In this CDR3 the conserved last residue, phenylalanine or tryptophan, is missing, so a read error is likely. This chain joins TRBV28 and TRBJ2-7; 9 bases align to TRBD2. J lost 0 bases, V lost 3 bases, and 15 bases had no gene match. The CDR3 loop spans 19 amino acids. Germline CDR1 MDHEN, CDR2 SYDVKM. The CDR3 DNA follows: TGTGCCAGCAGTTTTTTCGGACTAGCGCGTGGGCGAATCTCCTACGAGCAGTACCTC. Its translation is CASSFFGLARGRISYEQYL.

On this clonotype itself: Relative to the germline gene, one junction end is altered; a read error may explain this. The CDR3: CVSSQDLGGGHEQYF. Written as DNA, the CDR3 is TGCGTCAGCAGCCAAGATTTGGGAGGTGGTCACGAGCAGTACTTC. This chain links TRBV4-1 with TRBJ2-7; maybe TRBD2 (6 bases). Germline loops: CDR1 MGHRA, CDR2 YSYEKL. The CDR3 length is 15 residues.

Notes on this clonotype: At one of its ends the junction is not consistent with the germline gene, which may arise from a read error. V and J are TRBV9 and TRBJ1-6; D call uncertain. The CDR3 covers 13 residues. Germline V gene lookup returns CDR1 SGDLS and CDR2 YYNGEE. CDR3 amino acids: CAGSVTKNSPLHF. The CDR3 DNA sequence: TGTGCCGGCAGCGTAACGAAAAATTCACCCCTCCACTTT. Full variable domain (missing parts from reference TRBV9 and TRBJ1-6): DSGVTQTPKHLITATGQRVTLRCSPRSGDLSVYWYQQSLDQGLQFLIQYYNGEERAKGNILERFSAQQFPDLHSELNLSSLELGDSALYFCAGSVTKNSPLHFGNGTRLTVT.

This clonotype has only a few counts. CDR3 region: CASSSTGRGDSEQFF. For the CDR3, the DNA is TGTGCCAGCAGCTCGACCGGGCGGGGGGACAGTGAGCAGTTCTTC. This rearrangement joins TRBV11-1 to TRBJ2-1; D possibly corresponds to TRBD2 (8 bases). The CDR3 is 15 amino acids. Germline lookup yields CDR1 SGHAT and CDR2 FQDESV (reference sequence). Trimming took 4 bases from V and 9 from J, leaving 19 bases between them. Together with reference TRBV11-1 and TRBJ2-1, the CDR3 gives the full variable domain: EAEVAQSPRYKITEKSQAVAFWCDPISGHATLYWYRQILGQGPELLVQFQDESVVDDSQLPKDRFSAERLKGVDSTLKIQPAELGDSAMYLCASSSTGRGDSEQFFGPGTRLTVL.

This chain links TRBV7-9 with TRBJ2-1, with a possible D match to TRBD2 (6 bases). Per germline, CDR1 SEHNR and CDR2 FQNEAQ (reference sequence). CDR3 size: 16 residues. The CDR3 nucleotides are TGTGTCAGTAGCTCCTTGGGTTGGCGGGACTACAATGAGCAGTTCTTC. This codes for CVSSSLGWRDYNEQFF. The whole variable domain, filled in from reference TRBV7-9 and TRBJ2-1, reads DTGVSQNPRHKITKRGQNVTFRCDPISEHNRLYWYRQTLGQGPEFLTYFQNEAQLEKSRLLSDRFSAERPKGSFSTLEIQRTEQGDSAMYLCVSSSLGWRDYNEQFFGPGTRLTVL.

Concerning this clonotype itself: It is likely a read error, because the conserved phenylalanine at the end of the CDR3 is missing. This sequence joins TRBV11-2 and TRBJ1-4, with D uncertain. In germline, CDR1 is SGHAT, CDR2 FQNNGV. This CDR3 contains 16 residues. CDR3 nucleotides: TGTGCCAGGAGCCCCGGCATAGCTCCAACTATTGAAAAACTGTTTTTA. Translating it yields CARSPGIAPTIEKLFL.

The table lists this clonotype with a count of one. The rearrangement joins TRBV4-2 to TRBJ1-2; 8 bases match TRBD1. Germline V CDR1 and CDR2: LGHNA, YNFKEQ. J was trimmed by 10 bases and V by 0 bases; bases with no gene match: 10. The CDR3 is 15 amino acids. The CDR3 nucleotides are TGTGCCAGCAGCCAAGAGGCAGGGGGCGGACCTGACTACACCTTC. Its protein product is CASSQEAGGGPDYTF.

CDR3 protein: CASSPRGESYEQYF. The CDR3 nucleotides read TGTGCCAGCAGCCCACGTGGGGAATCCTACGAGCAGTACTTC. The chain has TRBV11-2 and TRBJ2-7; D unresolved. The CDR3 has 14 residues. With 5 bases removed from V and 1 base from J, the gap between germline ends came to 12 bases. Germline CDR1 reads SGHAT; CDR2 reads FQNNGV.

This clonotype was counted once. V is TRBV30 and J is TRBJ1-6; D not resolved. The CDR3 sequence is 15 residues long. Trimming left V 1 base short and J 9 bases short, with 16 bases between. The germline V gene encodes CDR1 GTSNPN and CDR2 SVGIG (reference sequence). The CDR3: CAWSGGVRDSSPLHF. In DNA form, the CDR3 reads TGTGCCTGGAGTGGTGGGGTAAGGGATAGTTCACCCCTCCACTTT.

This clonotype was counted a few times. The chain is built from TRBV4-3 and TRBJ2-6; a weak D match, TRBD1 (5 bases). This CDR3 has 17 amino acids. CDR1 is LGHNA and CDR2 is YSLEER in the germline V gene. V was pared by 0 bases and J by 4 bases, with 13 bases between. DNA for the CDR3: TGCGCCAGCAGCCAAGATGGGTCAGGGCGCGGGGCCAACGTCCTGACTTTC. Its translation: CASSQDGSGRGANVLTF.

This clonotype was counted many times. The CDR3 region has the DNA TGTGCCAGCAGCTTAGTTGGCGGGAGGTTGCCCGATACGCAGTATTTT. It encodes CASSLVGGRLPDTQYF. The V call is TRBV7-9, the J call TRBJ2-3; the match to TRBD2 covers 8 bases. The ends lost 1 base at V and 6 bases at J; junction bases unmatched: 9. Germline CDR1 is SEHNR and CDR2 is FQNEAQ (reference sequence). The CDR3 contains 16 residues.

This clonotype has more than one count but fewer than ten. This chain uses TRBV7-9 with TRBJ2-3; no definite D call. Trimming pared 5 bases from V and 4 bases from J, leaving 16 bases between. Looked up from germline, CDR1 is SEHNR and CDR2 is FQNEAQ (reference sequence). CDR3 length equals 15 residues. CDR3 sequence (DNA): TGTGCCAGCAGCCCAAGGCGGCCTGACGCAGATACGCAGTATTTT. This translates into CASSPRRPDADTQYF.

For this clonotype: Sequence at one end of the junction differs from germline and may be a read error. The rearrangement joins TRBV6-1 to TRBJ2-7; a possible D gene is TRBD1 (6 bases). Germline CDR1 reads MNHNS; CDR2 reads SASEGT. This CDR3 region has 15 residues. The CDR3 nucleotides are TGTACCAGCAGTGAACCCCGGACAGAGAACTACGAGCAGTACTTC. It specifies CTSSEPRTENYEQYF.

Regarding this clonotype: Germline and junction disagree at one end, which may indicate a read error. The genes are TRBV11-3 and TRBJ2-3, with D unclear. This CDR3 is built from 13 residues. Looked up from germline, CDR1 is SGHNT and CDR2 is YENEEA. The CDR3 reads CASSWGEPDTQYF. Here the CDR3 DNA reads TGTGCGAGCAGCTGGGGTGAGCCAGATACGCAGTATTTT.

Concerning this clonotype: A read error may be the cause here, since a much bigger clone is one base away. Here the CDR3 DNA reads TGTGCCAACAGCAGAAACAGGGGGGAGACCCAGTACTTC. Protein: CANSRNRGETQYF. This chain links TRBV7-3 with TRBJ2-5; 8 nucleotides match TRBD1. Germline V CDR1 and CDR2: SGHTA, FQGTGA. This CDR3 has 13 residues.

At least ten counts were recorded for this clonotype. V gene TRBV6-1 combines with J gene TRBJ1-6; D is ambiguous. Trimming stripped 5 bases from V and 8 bases from J, with 13 bases between. This CDR3 has 14 amino acids. The germline V gene encodes CDR1 MNHNS and CDR2 SASEGT. The CDR3 nucleotides are TGTGCCAGCAGTCCCACTGGGCGGCATTCACCCCTCCACTTT. This gives the protein CASSPTGRHSPLHF.

Turning to this clonotype: A much larger clone differs by one base, so this may be a read error. This chain connects TRBV7-9 to TRBJ2-7; perhaps D is TRBD1 or TRBD2 (5 bases each). V was cut by 4 bases and J by 4 bases, with 17 bases left in between. Germline lookup yields CDR1 SEHNR and CDR2 FQNEAQ (reference sequence). This CDR3 is 15 amino acids long. CDR3 sequence: CASSSESVGVYEQYF. CDR3 nucleotides: TGTGCCAGCAGCTCGGAAAGTGTGGGGGTTTACGAGCAGTACTTC.

V gene TRBV5-6 combines with J gene TRBJ1-5; TRBD1 might be the D (6 bases). CDR1 and CDR2 (germline): SGHDT, YYEEEE. The CDR3 covers 15 residues. The germline V and J ends were trimmed by 3 bases and 5 bases, with 15 bases remaining between them. The CDR3 nucleotides are TGTGCCAGCAGCTCTACTTGGGGGGGCCATCAGCCCCAGCATTTT. Its translation is CASSSTWGGHQPQHF.

The CDR3 nucleotides are TGTGCCATCAGTATGACAGTGCCAACTCATGGCTACACCTTC. Its protein is CAISMTVPTHGYTF. This chain connects TRBV10-3 to TRBJ1-2, with a weak D call TRBD1 (5 bases). Germline V gene lookup returns CDR1 ENHRY and CDR2 SYGVKD. V dropped 5 bases and J dropped 6 bases, with 16 bases sitting between them. The CDR3 is made up of 14 amino acids.

Notes on this clonotype: One junction end does not reproduce the germline sequence, and a read error may be involved. V and J are TRBV4-2 and TRBJ1-6, with D tentatively TRBD1 (5 bases). The CDR3 is 14 residues long. Germline V CDR1 and CDR2: LGHNA, YNFKEQ. CDR3 nucleotide sequence: TGTGCCAGTAGCCAAGCACAGGATAATCCACCCCTCCACTTT. It codes for CASSQAQDNPPLHF.

As for this clonotype: A read error may account for a junction end that differs from germline. V gene TRBV11-2 combines with J gene TRBJ2-7; perhaps TRBD2 as D (6 bases). Germline CDR1 SGHAT, CDR2 FQNNGV. This CDR3 comprises 13 residues. The CDR3 region is CASSFGGVSEQYF. CDR3 bases: TGTGCTAGCAGCTTCGGAGGGGTTAGCGAACAGTACTTC.

Notes on this clonotype: The CDR3 ends on some other residue instead of the conserved phenylalanine or tryptophan, so this is likely a read error. No DNA is shown, since the ends of the CDR3 on it are uncertain; the CDR3 is the one TCRdb lists. The chain has TRBV21-1 and TRBJ1-1. TRBV21-1 is designated a pseudogene. The CDR3 is 16 residues long, counting both termini. The CDR3 protein is CASSKALRGLNTEAFL.

About this clonotype: Mismatch with germline at one junction end may stem from a read error. The chain employs TRBV10-2 and TRBJ1-5, with D unresolved. CDR3 length: 12 amino acids. Per germline, CDR1 WSHSY and CDR2 SAAADI. The CDR3: CTSSEPGQPQHF. The CDR3 coding sequence is TGCACCAGCAGTGAGCCGGGTCAGCCCCAGCATTTT.

Notes on this clonotype: The germline gene is not matched at one end of the junction; a read error may be the cause. The genes are TRBV6-1 and TRBJ2-3; perhaps TRBD1 as D (5 bases). The CDR3 extends over 12 amino acids. Germline CDR1 and CDR2: MNHNS and SASEGT. Written as DNA, the CDR3 is TGTGCCAGCTCAATCAGGGTAGATACGCGGTATTTT. Translation gives CASSIRVDTRYF.